The T cell receptor (beta chain) under discussion was sequenced for a study of breast tumors, draining lymph nodes, adjacent tissues. With regard to this clonotype: Antigen unknown.

Study observations and caveats: Tumors had less TCR diversity than lymph nodes, more than nontumor tissue. Luminal-like breast cancer showed significantly greater tumor-nontumor repertoire similarity than basal-like breast cancer did.

From germline, CDR1 is SNHLY and CDR2 FYNNEI. The CDR3 has 14 amino acids. V was clipped by 7 bases and J by 8 bases; unmatched bases: 13. TCRdb re-derived calls from the multiplex PCR reads in MiXCR, one entry per CDR3 protein. The sample carries about 22,000 distinct CDR3 sequences, roughly 55% recorded once. Sequences were obtained from breast tumor tissue. The sequence was collected from a female donor with breast cancer. Some clones in this sample may be carry-over from other donors' samples. The V call is TRBV2, the J call TRBJ1-2; TRBD1 matches at 7 bases. CDR3 region: CASTPRERGRGYTF. DNA for the CDR3: TGTGCCAGCACCCCGAGGGAAAGGGGGCGAGGCTACACCTTC.